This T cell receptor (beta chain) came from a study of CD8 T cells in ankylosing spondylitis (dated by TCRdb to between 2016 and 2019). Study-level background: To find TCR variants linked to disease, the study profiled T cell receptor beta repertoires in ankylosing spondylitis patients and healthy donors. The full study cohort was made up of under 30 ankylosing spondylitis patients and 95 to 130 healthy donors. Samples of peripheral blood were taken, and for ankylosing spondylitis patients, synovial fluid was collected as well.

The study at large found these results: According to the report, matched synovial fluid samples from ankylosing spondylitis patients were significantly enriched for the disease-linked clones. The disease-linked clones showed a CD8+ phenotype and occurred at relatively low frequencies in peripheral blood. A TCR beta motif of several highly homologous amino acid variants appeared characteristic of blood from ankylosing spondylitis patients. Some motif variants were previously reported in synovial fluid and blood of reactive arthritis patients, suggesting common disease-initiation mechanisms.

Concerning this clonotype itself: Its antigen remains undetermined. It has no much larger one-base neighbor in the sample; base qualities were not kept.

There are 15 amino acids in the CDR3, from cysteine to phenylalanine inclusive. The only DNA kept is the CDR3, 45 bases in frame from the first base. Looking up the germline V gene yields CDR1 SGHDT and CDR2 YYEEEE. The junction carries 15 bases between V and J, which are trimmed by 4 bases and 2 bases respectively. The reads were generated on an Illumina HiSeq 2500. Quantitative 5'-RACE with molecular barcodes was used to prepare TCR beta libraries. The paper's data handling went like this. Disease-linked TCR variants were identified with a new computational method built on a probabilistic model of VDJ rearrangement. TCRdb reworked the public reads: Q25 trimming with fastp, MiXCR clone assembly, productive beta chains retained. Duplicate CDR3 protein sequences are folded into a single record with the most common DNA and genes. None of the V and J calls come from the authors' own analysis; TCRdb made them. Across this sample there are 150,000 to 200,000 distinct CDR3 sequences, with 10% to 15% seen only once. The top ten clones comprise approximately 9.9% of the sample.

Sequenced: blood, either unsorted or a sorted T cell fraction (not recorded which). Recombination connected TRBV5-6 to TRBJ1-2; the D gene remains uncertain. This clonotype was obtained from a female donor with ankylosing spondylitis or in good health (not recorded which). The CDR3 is CASSPDDKLNYGYTF. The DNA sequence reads TGTGCCAGCAGCCCCGACGACAAGCTAAACTATGGCTACACCTTC.